The 28 T cell receptor beta chains in this list originate from one sample, sequenced in a study of shared clonotypes between healthy human individuals. Assay: immunoSEQ multiplex PCR; the TCRdb copy retains only in-frame clones and omits some. The sample holds around 1.6 million clones, 95% to 99% seen once. Material: naive CD4+ T cells sorted from blood. Subset noted: CD45RA+ positively selected. Receptor source: a man under 40 in good health.

The genes are TRBV23-1 and TRBJ2-1; 10 bases map to TRBD2. TRBV23-1 is annotated as an ORF whose role is uncertain. This CDR3 is built from 19 residues. The V segment lost 7 bases and the J segment 0 bases; nucleotides outside the gene matches: 15. This chain's CDR3 is CASNSRLAGEHCSYNEQFF. CDR3 nucleotides: TGCGCCAGCAACAGCCGGCTAGCGGGAGAACACTGCTCCTACAATGAGCAGTTCTTC.

The chain uses TRBV7-2 and TRBJ2-3; D might be TRBD2 (6 bases). CDR3 length equals 15 residues. Germline loops: CDR1 SGHTA, CDR2 FQGNSA. V lost 2 bases, J lost 3 bases, and 12 bases lay in between. DNA for the CDR3: TGTGCCAGCAGCTTATCGGCTAGCGTAACAGATACGCAGTATTTT. Translated, it gives CASSLSASVTDTQYF.

J is TRBJ2-1 and V is TRBV18; 7 bases match TRBD2. The CDR3 extends over 16 amino acids. V lost 4 bases, J lost 4 bases, and 10 bases stayed unmatched. Germline V gene lookup returns CDR1 KGHSH and CDR2 LQKENI. The CDR3 is CASSLPGTIPYNEQFF. The CDR3 coding sequence is TGTGCCAGCTCACTTCCCGGGACTATCCCGTACAATGAGCAGTTCTTC.

Here the CDR3 DNA reads TGTGCCAGCAGTACCCAGTACTTC. Translation gives CASSTQYF. The rearrangement joins TRBV2 to TRBJ2-5; D is uncertain. Germline lookup yields CDR1 SNHLY and CDR2 FYNNEI. The CDR3 length is 8 residues. V was clipped by 5 bases and J by 8 bases, with 0 bases between them. The full variable domain, its missing parts supplied by reference TRBV2 and TRBJ2-5, is EPEVTQTPSHQVTQMGQEVILRCVPISNHLYFYWYRQILGQKVEFLVSFYNNEISEKSEIFDDQFSVERPDGSNFTLKIRSTKLEDSAMYFCASSTQYFGPGTRLLVL.

The chain employs TRBV2 and TRBJ2-7, with 7 bases aligning to TRBD1. CDR3 length: 14 residues. V was pared by 4 bases and J by 2 bases, with 5 bases of the junction left unmatched. Germline V gene lookup returns CDR1 SNHLY and CDR2 FYNNEI. The CDR3 here is CASSGGQGAYEQYF. The CDR3 coding sequence is TGTGCCAGCAGTGGGGGTCAGGGGGCCTACGAGCAGTACTTC. The full variable domain, completed using reference TRBV2 and TRBJ2-7, is EPEVTQTPSHQVTQMGQEVILRCVPISNHLYFYWYRQILGQKVEFLVSFYNNEISEKSEIFDDQFSVERPDGSNFTLKIRSTKLEDSAMYFCASSGGQGAYEQYFGPGTRLTVT.

This clone has only one observation. The genes are TRBV5-1 and TRBJ1-4; D unclear. The CDR3 totals 14 residues. The V and J ends lost 1 base and 0 bases respectively, with 4 bases between them. CDR1 is SGHRS and CDR2 is YFSETQ in the germline V gene. The DNA for the CDR3 is TGCGCCAGCAGCTTGCCCACAACTAATGAAAAACTGTTTTTT. Translated, it gives CASSLPTTNEKLFF.

The V gene is TRBV6-1, the J gene TRBJ1-2; D not resolved. Between the trimmed V and J ends, which lost 3 bases and 8 bases, there was a span of 13 bases. Germline V gene sequence: CDR1 MNHNS, CDR2 SASEGT. CDR3 length equals 13 residues. CDR3 protein: CASSDTGFLGYTF. DNA for the CDR3: TGTGCCAGCAGTGATACCGGTTTTCTAGGCTACACCTTC.

This rearrangement joins TRBV19 to TRBJ2-7; 10 nucleotides match TRBD2. The CDR3 covers 16 residues. V dropped 5 bases and J dropped 1; count of bases not matched to a gene: 8. Germline V lookup: CDR1 LNHDA, CDR2 SQIVND (reference sequence). The DNA of the CDR3 is TGTGCCAGTAGTGAGGCCTTAGCGGGAGGTTCCTACGAGCAGTACTTC. Translating gives CASSEALAGGSYEQYF. The entire variable domain, with the rest obtained from reference TRBV19 and TRBJ2-7, is as follows: DGGITQSPKYLFRKEGQNVTLSCEQNLNHDAMYWYRQDPGQGLRLIYYSQIVNDFQKGDIAEGYSVSREKKESFPLTVTSAQKNPTAFYLCASSEALAGGSYEQYFGPGTRLTVT.

The chain employs TRBV5-1 and TRBJ1-4; TRBD1 agrees at 8 bases. V lost 2 bases, J lost 0 bases, and 9 bases stayed unmatched. The CDR3 contains 18 residues. Germline values: CDR1 SGHRS, CDR2 YFSETQ. In nucleotides, the CDR3 is TGCGCCAGCAGCTTCAGAGGACAGGGAGATGCAACTAATGAAAAACTGTTTTTT. Translated, it gives CASSFRGQGDATNEKLFF.

The chain uses TRBV11-3 and TRBJ2-1, with 8 bases fitting TRBD1. Trimming cost V 5 bases and J 9 bases; bases outside gene matches: 6. CDR1 SGHNT and CDR2 YENEEA come from the germline V gene. The CDR3 totals 13 residues. Here the CDR3 DNA reads TGTGCCAGCAGCAGACAGGGGTTTAGTGAGCAGTTCTTC. Protein product: CASSRQGFSEQFF.

The V call is TRBV27, the J call TRBJ2-7; no clear D. Germline lookup yields CDR1 MNHEY and CDR2 SMNVEV (reference sequence). Trimming left V 6 bases short and J 7 bases short, with 16 bases between. CDR3 size: 13 residues. The CDR3 spells CASRLTRGREQYF. In DNA form, the CDR3 reads TGTGCCAGCAGGCTTACCCGTGGTCGGGAGCAGTACTTC.

This clone was picked up one time. The chain uses TRBV27 and TRBJ2-5; possible D gene TRBD1, 6 bases. Germline V CDR1 and CDR2: MNHEY, SMNVEV (reference sequence). V lost 2 bases and J lost 3, with 19 bases in between. The CDR3 is 17 amino acids. The CDR3 here is CASSLSVRGAKEETQYF. The CDR3 nucleotides read TGTGCCAGCAGTTTAAGCGTCAGGGGCGCAAAGGAAGAGACCCAGTACTTC.

This clone was detected once. This chain joins TRBV7-6 and TRBJ1-5, with 7 bases fitting TRBD1. The CDR3 length is 17 residues. Per germline, CDR1 SGHVS and CDR2 FNYEAQ. J gave up 6 bases and V 1 base, and 12 bases lay outside the gene matches. For the CDR3, the DNA is TGTGCCAGCAGCTTAGTACCAGACAGGGCTCTGAGTCAGCCCCAGCATTTT. This sequence encodes CASSLVPDRALSQPQHF.

In DNA form, the CDR3 reads TGTGCCAGCAGTGCCCACAGTCCCTCTGGAAACACCATATATTTT. Translating it yields CASSAHSPSGNTIYF. V and J are TRBV28 and TRBJ1-3; D not certain. This CDR3 is built from 15 residues. The ends were cut back, 5 bases at V and 0 bases at J, with 11 bases in the middle. Germline V gene lookup returns CDR1 MDHEN and CDR2 SYDVKM.

This chain links TRBV2 with TRBJ2-5; 8 bases match TRBD2. Germline CDR1 is SNHLY and CDR2 is FYNNEI. This CDR3 region has 17 residues. The trim removed 3 bases at V and 1 base at J, leaving 10 bases unmatched. The chain's CDR3 is CASSDSLGGRFQETQYF. The CDR3 DNA follows: TGTGCCAGCAGTGACTCTCTAGGCGGGAGGTTCCAAGAGACCCAGTACTTC.

V and J are TRBV9 and TRBJ1-2; perhaps TRBD1 as D (6 bases). The V and J ends lost 5 bases and 1 base respectively, with 12 bases between them. Germline lookup yields CDR1 SGDLS and CDR2 YYNGEE. There are 14 residues in the CDR3. The DNA of the CDR3 is TGTGCCAGCAGTAAAGGGGGAGTTAACTATGGCTACACCTTC. This encodes CASSKGGVNYGYTF. Supplemented by reference TRBV9 and TRBJ1-2, the full variable domain reads DSGVTQTPKHLITATGQRVTLRCSPRSGDLSVYWYQQSLDQGLQFLIQYYNGEERAKGNILERFSAQQFPDLHSELNLSSLELGDSALYFCASSKGGVNYGYTFGSGTRLTVV.

The chain carries TRBV6-1 and TRBJ1-5; D call uncertain. V was clipped by 6 bases and J by 6 bases, with 12 bases between them. CDR1 MNHNS and CDR2 SASEGT come from the germline V gene. The CDR3 contains 13 residues. The CDR3: CASRSPGGQPQHF. CDR3 nucleotide sequence: TGTGCCAGCAGGTCACCGGGAGGTCAGCCCCAGCATTTT.

The J gene is TRBJ2-2, the V gene TRBV4-3; D possibly corresponds to TRBD1 (5 bases). Between the trimmed V and J ends, which lost 1 base and 0 bases, there was a span of 12 bases. Per the germline V gene, CDR1 is LGHNA and CDR2 is YSLEER. This CDR3 region has 17 residues. The CDR3 here is CASSQGVGHTNTGELFF. The CDR3 DNA reads as TGCGCCAGCAGCCAAGGGGTTGGACACACGAACACCGGGGAGCTGTTTTTT.

This chain links TRBV11-2 with TRBJ1-5; TRBD1 might be the D (6 bases). Germline V gene data show CDR1 as SGHAT and CDR2 as FQNNGV. CDR3 length: 13 amino acids. V shed 8 bases and J shed 7 bases, with 15 bases lying between them. The CDR3 nucleotides read TGTGCCAGCTCTGGGGGGCGGAACCAGCCCCAGCATTTT. Translation gives CASSGGRNQPQHF. The variable domain in full, completed from reference TRBV11-2 and TRBJ1-5, reads EAGVAQSPRYKIIEKRQSVAFWCNPISGHATLYWYQQILGQGPKLLIQFQNNGVVDDSQLPKDRFSAERLKGVDSTLKIQPAKLEDSAVYLCASSGGRNQPQHFGDGTRLSIL.

This clone came up once. The chain recombines TRBV7-9 with TRBJ2-7; TRBD1 aligns across 7 bases. Germline V gene sequence: CDR1 SEHNR, CDR2 FQNEAQ (reference sequence). With 5 bases clipped from V and 7 bases from J, the junction kept 14 bases outside the gene matches. The CDR3 loop spans 15 amino acids. The chain's CDR3 is CASSINRGHYGEQYF. The CDR3 DNA reads as TGTGCCAGCAGCATAAACAGGGGACACTACGGGGAGCAGTACTTC. The whole variable domain, filled in from reference TRBV7-9 and TRBJ2-7, reads DTGVSQNPRHKITKRGQNVTFRCDPISEHNRLYWYRQTLGQGPEFLTYFQNEAQLEKSRLLSDRFSAERPKGSFSTLEIQRTEQGDSAMYLCASSINRGHYGEQYFGPGTRLTVT.

V gene TRBV6-4 combines with J gene TRBJ2-3, with 7 bases fitting TRBD2. The V gene's germline CDR1 is MRHNA and CDR2 SNTAGT. J lost 4 bases, V lost 1 base, and 14 bases had no gene match. The CDR3 contains 18 residues. The CDR3 region is CASSDFPSPGLSADTQYF. CDR3 in DNA: TGTGCCAGCAGTGACTTCCCCTCCCCGGGACTATCGGCAGATACGCAGTATTTT.

This sequence joins TRBV18 and TRBJ2-3; D not resolved. Germline V gene lookup returns CDR1 KGHSH and CDR2 LQKENI. The CDR3 consists of 12 residues. Between the trimmed V and J ends, which lost 5 bases and 6 bases, there was a span of 9 bases. CDR3 sequence reads: CASSSSLDTQYF. For the CDR3, the DNA is TGTGCCAGCTCATCCTCTTTGGATACGCAGTATTTT.

This chain connects TRBV18 to TRBJ2-7; possibly TRBD1 for D (6 bases). V was cut by 3 bases and J by 2 bases, with 14 bases left in between. CDR1 is KGHSH, CDR2 LQKENI, per germline. The CDR3 has 15 residues. The CDR3 bases are TGTGCCAGCTCACCGTTTACAGGGAACACCTACGAGCAGTACTTC. This codes for CASSPFTGNTYEQYF.

The chain employs TRBV29-1 and TRBJ2-4, with 7 bases identical to TRBD2. V lost 5 bases to trimming and J lost 5 bases; unmatched junction nucleotides: 3. This CDR3 has 12 residues. Germline CDR1 and CDR2: SQVTM and ANQGSEA. CDR3 sequence: CSVSAGENIQYF. CDR3 DNA sequence: TGCAGCGTTTCTGCGGGAGAAAACATTCAGTACTTC.

About this clone itself: The identical CDR3 is also encoded by other nucleotide sequences in the sample. The CDR3: CASSPGLSRETQYF. CDR3 DNA sequence: TGTGCCAGCTCTCCAGGACTATCACGGGAGACCCAGTACTTC. The chain joins TRBV18 to TRBJ2-5; the D gene is possibly TRBD2 (6 bases). Germline values: CDR1 KGHSH, CDR2 LQKENI. There are 14 residues in the CDR3. V lost 6 bases to trimming and J lost 5 bases, with 16 bases between them.

Only a few counts were recorded for this clone. V is TRBV10-2 and J is TRBJ2-7, with D possibly TRBD1 on 6 matching bases. The CDR3 contains 13 residues. Looked up from germline, CDR1 is WSHSY and CDR2 is SAAADI. V shed 6 bases and J shed 1 base, with 10 bases lying between them. The CDR3 sequence: CASRPTGSYEQYF. CDR3 coding DNA: TGCGCCAGCAGGCCGACAGGTTCCTACGAGCAGTACTTC.

The chain employs TRBV7-2 and TRBJ2-7; D may be TRBD1 (5 bases). CDR3 length: 11 amino acids. In germline, CDR1 is SGHTA, CDR2 FQGNSA. V lost 7 bases, J lost 6 bases, and 10 bases lay in between. The CDR3 DNA reads TGTGCCAGCACCCTAGGGGCCGAGCAGTACTTC. Translated: CASTLGAEQYF.

The chain is built from TRBV27 and TRBJ1-5; TRBD1 is a possible D gene (5 bases). This CDR3 region has 17 residues. The V and J ends lost 5 bases and 1 base respectively, with 18 bases between them. Germline-derived CDR1 and CDR2 are MNHEY and SMNVEV (reference sequence). The CDR3 sequence is CASSPYRDSRSNQPQHF. The DNA of the CDR3 is TGTGCCAGCAGTCCCTACCGGGACTCAAGAAGCAATCAGCCCCAGCATTTT.